This TCR beta chain was identified in a study of T cells in Graves' hyperthyroidism and ophthalmopathy. About the study: Peripheral blood was acquired at first diagnosis, ahead of any therapy whatsoever.

RNA transcripts served as the template for amplifying TCR beta CDR3 regions. Primed by the HTBI set, a first-round RT-PCR was run on the TCR CDR3. TCRdb reanalysed the multiplex PCR reads using MiXCR and keeps one entry per CDR3 protein. In the table there are under 300,000 distinct CDR3 sequences, approximately 26% of which are singletons. The CDR3 contains 12 residues. The V and J ends lost 4 bases and 6 bases respectively, with 12 bases between them. Germline lookup yields CDR1 DFQATT and CDR2 SNEGSKA (reference sequence). Clinical symptoms, serum thyroxine, TRAb, thyroid ultrasound and orbital computed tomography informed diagnoses.

This sequence was found in a man in his forties with Graves' hyperthyroidism that later progressed to Graves' ophthalmopathy. This sequence joins TRBV20-1 and TRBJ1-2, with a weak D call TRBD1 (6 bases). The sequenced sample consisted of blood. The CDR3 DNA follows: TGCAGTGCTACTCAGGGGTCTGATGGCTACACCTTC. Protein sequence: CSATQGSDGYTF.